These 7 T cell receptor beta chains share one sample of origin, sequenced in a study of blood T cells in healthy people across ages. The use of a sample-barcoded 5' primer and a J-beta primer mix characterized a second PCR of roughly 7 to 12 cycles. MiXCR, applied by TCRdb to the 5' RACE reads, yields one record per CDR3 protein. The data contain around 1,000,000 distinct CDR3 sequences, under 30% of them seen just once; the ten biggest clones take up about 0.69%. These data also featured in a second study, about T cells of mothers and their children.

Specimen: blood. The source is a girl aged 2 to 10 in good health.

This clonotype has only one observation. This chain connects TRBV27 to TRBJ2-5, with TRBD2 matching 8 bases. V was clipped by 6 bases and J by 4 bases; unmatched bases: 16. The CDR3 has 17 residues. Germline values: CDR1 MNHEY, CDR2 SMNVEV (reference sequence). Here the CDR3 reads CASSSGGGGVPGETQYF. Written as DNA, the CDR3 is TGTGCCAGCAGCTCCGGGGGGGGGGGAGTACCAGGAGAGACCCAGTACTTC.

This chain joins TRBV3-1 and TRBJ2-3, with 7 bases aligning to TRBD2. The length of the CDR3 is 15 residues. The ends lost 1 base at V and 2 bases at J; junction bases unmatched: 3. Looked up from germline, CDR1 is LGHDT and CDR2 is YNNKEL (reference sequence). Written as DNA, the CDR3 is TGTGCCAGCAGCCAAGGAGGGAGGGTCACAGATACGCAGTATTTT. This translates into CASSQGGRVTDTQYF.

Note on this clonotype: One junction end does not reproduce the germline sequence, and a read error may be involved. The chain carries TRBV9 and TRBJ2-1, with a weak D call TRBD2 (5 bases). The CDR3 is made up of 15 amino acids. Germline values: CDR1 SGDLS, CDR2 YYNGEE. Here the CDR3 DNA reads TGTGCCAGCAGCGTCGCATCCAGGATCGGGGATGAGCAGCTCTTC. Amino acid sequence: CASSVASRIGDEQLF.

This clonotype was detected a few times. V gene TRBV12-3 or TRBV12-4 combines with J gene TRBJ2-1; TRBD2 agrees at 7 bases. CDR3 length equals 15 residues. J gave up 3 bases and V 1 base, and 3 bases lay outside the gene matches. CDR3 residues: CASSLGGSLYNEQFF. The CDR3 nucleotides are TGTGCCAGCAGTTTAGGCGGGAGTCTCTACAATGAGCAGTTCTTC.

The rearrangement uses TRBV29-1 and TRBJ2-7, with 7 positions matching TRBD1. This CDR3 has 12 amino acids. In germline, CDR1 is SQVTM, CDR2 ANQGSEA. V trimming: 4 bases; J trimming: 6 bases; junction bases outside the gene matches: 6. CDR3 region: CSVVYTGVEQYF. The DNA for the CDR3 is TGCAGCGTTGTATACACAGGGGTCGAGCAGTACTTC.

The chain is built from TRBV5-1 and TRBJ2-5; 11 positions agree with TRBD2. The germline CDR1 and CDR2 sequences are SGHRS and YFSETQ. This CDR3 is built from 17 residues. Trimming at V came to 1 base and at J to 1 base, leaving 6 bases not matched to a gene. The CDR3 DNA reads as TGCGCCAGCAGCTTGAAGACTAGCGGGGATCTCCAAGAGACCCAGTACTTC. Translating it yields CASSLKTSGDLQETQYF.

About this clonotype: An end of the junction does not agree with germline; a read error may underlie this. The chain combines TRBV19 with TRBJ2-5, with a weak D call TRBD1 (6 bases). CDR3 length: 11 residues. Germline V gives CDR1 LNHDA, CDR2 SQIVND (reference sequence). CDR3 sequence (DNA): TGTGCCAGTAGGACAGGATTAGAGCAGTCCTTC. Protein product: CASRTGLEQSF.